Here is one T cell receptor (beta chain) with its context. What it binds is unknown. The V and J ends lost 5 bases and 0 bases, in that order; junction bases with no gene match: 9. The germline CDR1 and CDR2 sequences are MNHEY and SMNVEV (reference sequence). The CDR3 runs 16 residues. The data were obtained in a study of T cells in localized non-small cell lung cancer. Study-wide results and caveats: Tumor trailed uninvolved adjacent lung in T cell clonality, which peaked there.

Sequenced by immunoSEQ multiplex PCR; TCRdb stores in-frame clones only, minus some. The table includes under 35,000 clones, more than 85% detected once. Sequencing was performed on peripheral blood mononuclear cells, taken before any cancer treatment. The clonotype was recovered from an older female donor with stage II lung adenocarcinoma. The V gene is TRBV27, the J gene TRBJ2-7; TRBD2 matches at 8 bases. CDR3 protein: CASSARLAKSSYEQYF. The CDR3 DNA follows: TGTGCCAGCAGTGCCCGACTAGCGAAAAGCTCCTACGAGCAGTACTTC.